Below are 27 T cell receptor beta chains sequenced from a single sample in a study of cytomegalovirus exposure and HLA in healthy donors. A multiplex PCR was run with 60 Vbeta primers and 13 Jbeta primers. The repertoire was sequenced with immunoSEQ multiplex PCR; TCRdb's copy has only in-frame clones and lacks some. The sample shows a few hundred thousand clones, 80% to 95% of them seen only once. The specimen sequenced was PBMCs. Source of these receptors: a girl aged 2-10 years in good health and CMV-seronegative.

V is TRBV19 and J is TRBJ1-2; TRBD1 might be the D (5 bases). The germline V and J ends were trimmed by 0 bases and 3 bases, with 26 bases remaining between them. This CDR3 is 20 amino acids long. The germline V gene has CDR1 LNHDA and CDR2 SQIVND (reference sequence). CDR3 amino acids: CASSIDLRRAQAESDYGYTF. CDR3 bases: TGTGCCAGTAGTATAGATCTCAGGCGCGCACAGGCAGAGTCTGACTATGGCTACACCTTC.

CDR3 protein: CASSSRGISYEQYF. CDR3 DNA: TGTGCCAGCAGCTCACGCGGGATCTCCTACGAGCAGTACTTC. The chain is built from TRBV5-4 and TRBJ2-7; tentative D call: TRBD2 (6 bases). V was clipped by 3 bases and J by 0 bases, with 10 bases between them. The CDR3 is 14 residues long. Germline assignment: CDR1 SGHNT and CDR2 YYREEE (reference sequence).

The chain couples TRBV28 to TRBJ2-2, with 7 bases that match TRBD1. V lost 6 bases and J lost 6; bases outside the gene matches: 7. The germline gives CDR1 MDHEN, CDR2 SYDVKM. The CDR3 consists of 14 residues. CDR3 protein: CASRRQGVAGELFF. In DNA form, the CDR3 reads TGTGCCAGCAGACGACAGGGCGTTGCCGGGGAGCTGTTTTTT.

The chain links TRBV5-1 to TRBJ2-3; TRBD1 aligns across 7 bases. This CDR3 region has 15 residues. Germline assignment: CDR1 SGHRS and CDR2 YFSETQ. V shed 4 bases, J shed 2 bases, and the junction held 7 bases outside the gene matches. The CDR3 reads CASSLSGTDTDTQYF. The CDR3, as DNA: TGCGCCAGCAGCCTGTCCGGGACAGACACAGATACGCAGTATTTT.

This chain links TRBV15 with TRBJ2-7; 7 bases map to TRBD2. This CDR3 spans 15 amino acids. The germline CDR1 and CDR2 sequences are LNHNV and YYDKDF (reference sequence). The junction had 4 bases not matched to a gene; V was cut back by 0 bases and J by 2 bases. The CDR3 spells CATSRDPSGTYEQYF. CDR3 DNA sequence: TGTGCCACCAGCAGAGACCCTAGCGGAACCTACGAGCAGTACTTC.

This chain joins TRBV25-1 and TRBJ1-2, with D tentatively TRBD1 (5 bases). The CDR3 has 15 residues. Trimming left V 3 bases short and J 3 bases short, with 14 bases between. The germline V gene encodes CDR1 MGHDK and CDR2 SYGVNS. Here the CDR3 reads CASSEHPTGDYGYTF. In nucleotides, the CDR3 is TGTGCCAGCAGTGAGCACCCGACGGGGGACTATGGCTACACCTTC.

A single count supports this clone. The gene calls are TRBV7-3 and TRBJ2-1, with TRBD2 identical over 10 bases. From germline, CDR1 is SGHTA and CDR2 FQGTGA. Losses at the gene ends were 4 bases for V and 6 bases for J; bases not matched to a gene: 6. The CDR3 has 15 residues. CDR3 DNA: TGTGCCAGCAGCTGGAGCGGGGGGGCGTCCAATGAGCAGTTCTTC. It translates to CASSWSGGASNEQFF.

This clone was seen just once. V and J are TRBV5-1 and TRBJ1-2, with D perhaps matching TRBD1 (6 bases). The germline V and J ends were trimmed by 4 bases and 5 bases, with 9 bases remaining between them. Germline V gene sequence: CDR1 SGHRS, CDR2 YFSETQ. CDR3 length: 12 amino acids. The CDR3 sequence is CASSDRPYGYTF. The CDR3 nucleotides read TGCGCCAGCAGCGACAGGCCGTATGGCTACACCTTC.

This clone was picked up a small number of times. V and J are TRBV6-5 and TRBJ2-5; D is uncertain. Germline CDR1 MNHEY, CDR2 SVGAGI. Trimming stripped 6 bases from V and 7 bases from J, with 9 bases between. This CDR3 comprises 11 residues. The CDR3 bases are TGTGCCAGCAGCAACCAGTTGACCCAGTACTTC. It codes for CASSNQLTQYF.

V gene TRBV4-1 combines with J gene TRBJ2-7, with 10 bases lining up with TRBD2. Trimming removed 4 bases from V and 0 bases from J; junction bases left unmatched: 9. The germline V gene encodes CDR1 MGHRA and CDR2 YSYEKL. The CDR3 consists of 17 residues. In DNA, the CDR3 is TGCGCCAGCAGCCTAGAAAGCGGGAGGGCAATCTCCTACGAGCAGTACTTC. This gives the protein CASSLESGRAISYEQYF.

V usage is TRBV7-9 and J usage is TRBJ2-1, with a possible D match to TRBD2 (5 bases). The germline CDR1 and CDR2 sequences are SEHNR and FQNEAQ (reference sequence). Trimming removed 2 bases at V and 6 bases at J, with 8 bases between. The CDR3 extends over 13 amino acids. In nucleotides, the CDR3 is TGTGCCAGCAGCTTACGCAGCGGCAATGAGCAGTTCTTC. Translating gives CASSLRSGNEQFF.

This chain uses TRBV6-1 with TRBJ2-7, with TRBD1 identical over 9 bases. V shed 5 bases and J 7 bases; nucleotides not matched to a gene: 12. CDR3 length: 15 amino acids. Germline CDR1 reads MNHNS; CDR2 reads SASEGT. DNA of the CDR3: TGTGCCAGCAGTCGCCCCGGGACAGGGCGAGAGGAGCAGTACTTC. The encoded protein is CASSRPGTGREEQYF.

The V call is TRBV28, the J call TRBJ1-3; 9 bases map to TRBD1. Germline-derived CDR1 and CDR2 are MDHEN and SYDVKM. The J segment lost 4 bases and the V segment lost 5 bases, leaving 12 bases of the junction unmatched. The CDR3 loop spans 17 amino acids. The DNA for the CDR3 is TGTGCCAGCAGTCCCCTAATCGACAGGGGGAGGGGAAACACCATATATTTT. This sequence encodes CASSPLIDRGRGNTIYF.

This sequence joins TRBV2 and TRBJ2-2; tentatively, D is TRBD2 (5 bases). The germline V and J ends were trimmed by 6 bases and 5 bases, with 13 bases remaining between them. The CDR3 runs to 14 residues. Germline V gene data show CDR1 as SNHLY and CDR2 as FYNNEI. CDR3 nucleotides: TGTGCCAGCAGGAAGGACTCCTCAACCGGGGAGCTGTTTTTT. Translated, it gives CASRKDSSTGELFF.

The gene calls are TRBV15 and TRBJ2-1; 9 bases agree with TRBD2. J was trimmed by 6 bases and V by 1 base; bases with no gene match: 16. CDR3 length: 19 residues. The germline gives CDR1 LNHNV, CDR2 YYDKDF (reference sequence). DNA for the CDR3: TGTGCCACCAGCAGAGTGGGTAGCGGGAGCTACAGACCCGGCAATGAGCAGTTCTTC. This sequence encodes CATSRVGSGSYRPGNEQFF.

CDR3 in amino acids: CASSSEVVSGSEQYF. In DNA, the CDR3 is TGTGCCAGCAGCTCCGAGGTAGTTTCGGGTTCCGAGCAGTACTTC. This rearrangement joins TRBV7-8 to TRBJ2-7, with D unclear. The V gene's germline CDR1 is SGHVS and CDR2 FQNEAQ. Trimming stripped 4 bases from V and 6 bases from J, with 19 bases between. The CDR3 extends over 15 amino acids.

The sample holds a few counts of this clone. The rearrangement links TRBV5-8 to TRBJ1-1; TRBD1 agrees at 7 bases. J gave up 0 bases and V 9 bases, and 5 bases lay outside the gene matches. From germline, CDR1 is SGHTS and CDR2 YDEGEE. The CDR3 spans 13 residues. The CDR3 loop is CAIHRGLNTEAFF. As DNA, the CDR3 is TGTGCCATCCACAGGGGATTGAACACTGAAGCTTTCTTT.

The rearrangement joins TRBV30 to TRBJ2-5; the match to TRBD2 covers 7 bases. There are 14 residues in the CDR3. Germline CDR1 reads GTSNPN; CDR2 reads SVGIG (reference sequence). Germline trimming cut 5 bases from V and 4 bases from J; bases unmatched to any gene: 10. The CDR3 region is CAWALASGLETQYF. The CDR3 DNA reads TGTGCCTGGGCACTAGCGTCGGGGCTAGAGACCCAGTACTTC.

The CDR3 bases are TGCAGCGTCTCCCGGGACAGGCTGGGTGGCTACACCTTC. Translated, it gives CSVSRDRLGGYTF. The J gene is TRBJ1-2, the V gene TRBV29-1; 8 bases map to TRBD1. CDR3 size: 13 residues. Unmatched junction bases numbered 10, after V lost 6 bases and J lost 7 bases. CDR1 SQVTM and CDR2 ANQGSEA come from the germline V gene.

This chain links TRBV13 with TRBJ1-1; D unresolved. The germline CDR1 and CDR2 sequences are PRHDT and FYEKMQ (reference sequence). Between the trimmed V and J ends, which lost 2 bases and 2 bases, there was a span of 15 bases. The CDR3 is made up of 16 amino acids. This CDR3 is CASSLPTLSLNTEAFF. The CDR3 DNA reads TGTGCCAGCAGCTTACCGACACTCAGCCTTAACACTGAAGCTTTCTTT.

The genes are TRBV10-1 and TRBJ2-1; 11 bases align to TRBD2. There are 15 residues in the CDR3. Germline V gene lookup returns CDR1 WNHNN and CDR2 SYGVQD (reference sequence). J gave up 7 bases and V 3 bases, and 5 bases lay outside the gene matches. CDR3 amino acids: CASSETSGSANEQFF. As DNA, the CDR3 is TGCGCCAGCAGTGAAACTAGCGGGAGCGCGAATGAGCAGTTCTTC.

The genes are TRBV6-5 and TRBJ1-6; 7 bases align to TRBD1. V was pared by 3 bases and J by 9 bases, with 2 bases of the junction left unmatched. Germline assignment: CDR1 MNHEY and CDR2 SVGAGI. The CDR3 sequence is 13 residues long. The CDR3 DNA reads as TGTGCCAGCAGTTATTACAGGGGTTCACCCCTCCACTTT. Amino acids: CASSYYRGSPLHF.

The chain uses TRBV19 and TRBJ1-1, with a tentative D call TRBD1 (6 bases). The CDR3 has 15 residues. With 0 bases removed from V and 3 bases from J, the gap between germline ends came to 11 bases. Per the germline V gene, CDR1 is LNHDA and CDR2 is SQIVND (reference sequence). DNA for the CDR3: TGTGCCAGTAGTATAGACGGGGGGCTGCACACTGAAGCTTTCTTT. Residues: CASSIDGGLHTEAFF.

This chain connects TRBV13 to TRBJ2-4, with D possibly matching TRBD1 (6 bases). In germline, CDR1 is PRHDT, CDR2 FYEKMQ (reference sequence). This CDR3 is built from 14 residues. Trimming took 5 bases from V and 6 from J, leaving 14 bases between them. The chain's CDR3 is CASSTAGVGNIQYF. The CDR3 DNA is TGTGCCAGCAGCACCGCAGGGGTGGGAAACATTCAGTACTTC. The full variable domain, with the rest looked up from reference TRBV13 and TRBJ2-4, is AAGVIQSPRHLIKEKRETATLKCYPIPRHDTVYWYQQGPGQDPQFLISFYEKMQSDKGSIPDRFSAQQFSDYHSELNMSSLELGDSALYFCASSTAGVGNIQYFGAGTRLSVL.

The chain carries TRBV5-1 and TRBJ1-1; D remains unclear. Germline CDR1 is SGHRS and CDR2 is YFSETQ. CDR3 size: 13 residues. The V end was cut by 2 bases, the J end by 2 bases, with 7 bases between. DNA of the CDR3: TGCGCCAGCAGCTTACAGATAAACACTGAAGCTTTCTTT. Protein sequence: CASSLQINTEAFF.

This sequence joins TRBV9 and TRBJ2-1, with 7 bases identical to TRBD1. Germline V gene sequence: CDR1 SGDLS, CDR2 YYNGEE. J gave up 4 bases and V 4 bases, and 8 bases lay outside the gene matches. The CDR3 extends over 15 amino acids. This chain's CDR3 is CASSPTDRNYNEQFF. In DNA, the CDR3 is TGTGCCAGCAGCCCCACGGACAGGAATTACAATGAGCAGTTCTTC.

The chain recombines TRBV30 with TRBJ2-2; D call uncertain. Trimming removed 0 bases at V and 1 base at J, with 6 bases between. The CDR3 covers 14 residues. Germline V gene data show CDR1 as GTSNPN and CDR2 as SVGIG (reference sequence). CDR3 protein: CAWSVTKNTGELFF. CDR3 DNA sequence: TGTGCCTGGAGTGTAACAAAGAACACCGGGGAGCTGTTTTTT.